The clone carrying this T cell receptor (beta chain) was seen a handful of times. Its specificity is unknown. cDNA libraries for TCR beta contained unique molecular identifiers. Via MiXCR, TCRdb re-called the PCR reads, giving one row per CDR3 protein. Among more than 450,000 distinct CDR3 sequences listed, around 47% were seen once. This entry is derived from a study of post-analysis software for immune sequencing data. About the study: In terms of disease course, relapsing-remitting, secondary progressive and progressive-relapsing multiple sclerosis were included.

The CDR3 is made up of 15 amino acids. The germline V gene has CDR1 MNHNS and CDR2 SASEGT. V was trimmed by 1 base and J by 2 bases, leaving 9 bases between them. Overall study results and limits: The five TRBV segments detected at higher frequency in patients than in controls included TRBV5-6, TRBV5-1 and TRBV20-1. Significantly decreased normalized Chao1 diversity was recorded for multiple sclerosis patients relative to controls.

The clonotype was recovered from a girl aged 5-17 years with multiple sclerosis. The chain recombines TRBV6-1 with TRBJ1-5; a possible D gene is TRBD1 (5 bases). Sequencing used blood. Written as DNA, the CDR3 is TGTGCCAGCAGTGAAGAGGGGTTTCGCAATCAGCCCCAGCATTTT. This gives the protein CASSEEGFRNQPQHF.